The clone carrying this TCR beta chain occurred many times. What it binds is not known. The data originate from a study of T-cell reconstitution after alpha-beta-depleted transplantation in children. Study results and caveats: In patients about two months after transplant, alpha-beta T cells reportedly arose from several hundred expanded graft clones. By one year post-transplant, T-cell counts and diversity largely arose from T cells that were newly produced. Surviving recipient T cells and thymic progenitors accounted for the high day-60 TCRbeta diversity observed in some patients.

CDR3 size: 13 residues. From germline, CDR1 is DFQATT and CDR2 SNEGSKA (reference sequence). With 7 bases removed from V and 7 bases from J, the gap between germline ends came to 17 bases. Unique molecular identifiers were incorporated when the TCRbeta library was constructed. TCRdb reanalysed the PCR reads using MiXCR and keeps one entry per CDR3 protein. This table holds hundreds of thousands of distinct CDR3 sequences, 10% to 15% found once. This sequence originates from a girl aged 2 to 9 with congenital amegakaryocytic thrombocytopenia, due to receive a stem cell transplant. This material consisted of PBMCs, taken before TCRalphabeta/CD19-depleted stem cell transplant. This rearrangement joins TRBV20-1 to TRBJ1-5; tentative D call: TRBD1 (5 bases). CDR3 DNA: TGCAGTGTACTGGGGGAGGCTGTACAGCCCCAGCATTTT. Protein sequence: CSVLGEAVQPQHF.